The clone carrying this T cell receptor beta chain was observed a handful of times. This likely traces to a read error, being one base from a far larger clone. The data belong to a study of low-dose radiotherapy and immunotherapy resistance in tumors. The V gene's germline CDR1 is MRHNA and CDR2 SNTAGT. The V end lost 8 bases, the J end lost 10 bases, and 15 bases lay between the germline ends. The CDR3 is 12 amino acids. TRAV- and TRBV-specific primers primed first-strand cDNA, covering alpha and beta chains. It was with a constant-region primer and a V-primer adapter that TCRs were amplified over roughly 19 PCR cycles. TCRdb re-called the reads with MiXCR, one entry per CDR3 protein. The data hold 64,000 or so distinct CDR3 sequences, with approximately 31% observed a single time. As to time point: before trial treatment.

This TCR derives from a female donor with ovarian cancer. The V call is TRBV6-4, the J call TRBJ2-1; D remains unclear. Specimen: PBMCs, collected before treatment. DNA for the CDR3: TGTGCCAGCGTCGGCATCTCCTACGAGCAGTTCTTC. It encodes CASVGISYEQFF.